Following are 21 T cell receptor beta chains from one sample sequenced in a study of identical twins. TCRdb fed the 5' RACE reads into MiXCR, producing one record per CDR3 protein. The profile shows about 470,000 distinct CDR3 sequences, 24% of them singletons. The same sample was also used in a study of T cells expressing NK-cell markers.

Sequencing was done on a sample of CD4+ T cells sorted from blood. The receptors derive from a woman aged 18-35 years in good health.

This clonotype turned up a few times. V is TRBV29-1 and J is TRBJ2-1; 7 bases match TRBD2. V shed 1 base and J 0 bases; nucleotides not matched to a gene: 6. This CDR3 comprises 16 residues. Germline assignment: CDR1 SQVTM and CDR2 ANQGSEA. The DNA of the CDR3 is TGCAGCGTTGAAGGGTTGGCGGGGGTCTCCTACAATGAGCAGTTCTTC. As protein: CSVEGLAGVSYNEQFF.

The chain employs TRBV6-1 and TRBJ2-5; 8 bases agree with TRBD1. Per the germline V gene, CDR1 is MNHNS and CDR2 is SASEGT. The CDR3 is made up of 14 amino acids. Unmatched junction bases numbered 7, after V lost 6 bases and J lost 4 bases. In DNA, the CDR3 is TGTGCCAGCAGCCCTCCAGGGGGCGGAGAGACCCAGTACTTC. This encodes CASSPPGGGETQYF.

CDR3 nucleotide sequence: TGTGCCAGCAGTCCTGACAGGCACTCCTACAATGAGCAGTTCTTC. This translates into CASSPDRHSYNEQFF. This chain uses TRBV7-9 with TRBJ2-1; a weak D match, TRBD1 (6 bases). The CDR3 loop spans 15 amino acids. Germline V gene lookup returns CDR1 SEHNR and CDR2 FQNEAQ (reference sequence). The V end was cut by 6 bases, the J end by 0 bases, with 12 bases between.

This sequence joins TRBV20-1 and TRBJ2-7; the D gene is possibly TRBD2 (6 bases). Germline V lookup: CDR1 DFQATT, CDR2 SNEGSKA (reference sequence). This CDR3 region has 16 residues. Trimming shortened V by 0 bases and J by 0 bases, and 15 bases separated the two germline ends. The CDR3 bases are TGCAGTGCTAGAGATCCTTCGCGGGGCCTCTCCTACGAGCAGTACTTC. Its translation is CSARDPSRGLSYEQYF.

This clonotype turned up a few times. This chain links TRBV15 with TRBJ1-2, with D perhaps matching TRBD1 (5 bases). CDR1 and CDR2 from the germline V gene are LNHNV and YYDKDF (reference sequence). This CDR3 comprises 17 residues. Trimming cost V 1 base and J 8 bases, with 23 bases left between them. The CDR3 DNA sequence: TGTGCCACCAGCAGAGGTATATCATCCCAGGGTTCTGTGGGCTACACCTTC. Its protein is CATSRGISSQGSVGYTF.

This clonotype was picked up a small number of times. The V call is TRBV5-1, the J call TRBJ2-3; TRBD1 matches at 7 bases. The CDR3 sequence is 13 residues long. CDR1 SGHRS and CDR2 YFSETQ come from the germline V gene. V was clipped by 8 bases and J by 3 bases; unmatched bases: 6. The CDR3 sequence: CASGSQGTDTQYF. In DNA form, the CDR3 reads TGCGCCAGTGGCTCACAGGGGACAGATACGCAGTATTTT.

The chain is built from TRBV12-3 or TRBV12-4 and TRBJ2-5; 11 bases fit TRBD1. After removal of 5 bases from V and 2 bases from J, the junction contained 4 bases not matched to a gene. The CDR3 has 15 amino acids. As DNA, the CDR3 is TGTGCCAGCAGTCTAGGGACAGGGGGACAAGAGACCCAGTACTTC. Residues: CASSLGTGGQETQYF.

The CDR3 DNA reads as TGCAGTGCTAGAGTCGACAGGCTGAACACTGAAGCTTTCTTT. It yields the protein CSARVDRLNTEAFF. The V call is TRBV20-1, the J call TRBJ1-1; TRBD1 might be the D (6 bases). CDR1 and CDR2 (germline): DFQATT, SNEGSKA (reference sequence). CDR3 size: 14 residues. V was trimmed by 1 base and J by 0 bases, leaving 9 bases between them.

This clonotype was counted only a few times. The chain carries TRBV6-1 and TRBJ1-5, with D unresolved. Per germline, CDR1 MNHNS and CDR2 SASEGT. This CDR3 comprises 11 residues. The V gene lost 3 bases and the J gene lost 9 bases, with 6 bases spanning the gap. CDR3 bases: TGTGCCAGCAGTGATCTGTGGCCCCAGCATTTT. Its protein product is CASSDLWPQHF.

This clonotype was detected only a few times. V is TRBV7-4 and J is TRBJ2-3; no reliable D call. In germline, CDR1 is SGHVT, CDR2 SQSDAQ. This CDR3 is built from 17 residues. V was shortened by 0 bases and J by 0 bases, with 13 bases between the two germline ends. As DNA, the CDR3 is TGTGCCAGCAGCTTAGCGTTAGGCGGAATAAGCACAGATACGCAGTATTTT. It is translated as CASSLALGGISTDTQYF.

The CDR3 region is CAGGHFTYEQYF. CDR3 coding DNA: TGTGCCGGGGGACATTTTACCTACGAGCAGTACTTC. This chain connects TRBV2 to TRBJ2-7; D is perhaps TRBD1 (6 bases). CDR1 is SNHLY and CDR2 is FYNNEI in the germline V gene. The CDR3 has 12 residues. V was pared by 11 bases and J by 2 bases, with 13 bases between.

CDR3 protein: CSVYSSANTGELFF. The CDR3 nucleotides are TGCAGCGTTTACAGCAGCGCGAACACCGGGGAGCTGTTTTTT. This rearrangement joins TRBV29-1 to TRBJ2-2; D not certain. The CDR3 has 14 amino acids. The ends were cut back, 5 bases at V and 0 bases at J, with 10 bases in the middle. Germline CDR1 and CDR2: SQVTM and ANQGSEA.

This clonotype has only a few counts. The chain combines TRBV4-3 with TRBJ2-3; D perhaps matches TRBD2 (6 bases). The CDR3 consists of 19 residues. Trimming left V 0 bases short and J 2 bases short, with 21 bases between. Germline-derived CDR1 and CDR2 are LGHNA and YSLEER. CDR3 sequence reads: CASSQEGLGGHGFTDTQYF. CDR3 bases: TGCGCCAGCAGCCAAGAAGGTTTAGGAGGGCATGGCTTCACAGATACGCAGTATTTT.

The CDR3 DNA reads as TGTGCCTGGAGTATGGGACTAGCGGGAGGCAATGAGCAGTTCTTC. Protein sequence: CAWSMGLAGGNEQFF. This chain uses TRBV30 with TRBJ2-1; TRBD2 matches at 15 bases. The CDR3 covers 15 residues. Germline CDR1 GTSNPN, CDR2 SVGIG (reference sequence). The J segment lost 6 bases and the V segment lost 2 bases, leaving 2 bases of the junction unmatched. The variable domain in full, completed from reference TRBV30 and TRBJ2-1, reads SQTIHQWPATLVQPVGSPLSLECTVEGTSNPNLYWYRQAAGRGLQLLFYSVGIGQISSEVPQNLSASRPQDRQFILSSKKLLLSDSGFYLCAWSMGLAGGNEQFFGPGTRLTVL.

The chain employs TRBV20-1 and TRBJ2-1, with 7 bases fitting TRBD2. The CDR3 consists of 13 residues. Germline V gene data show CDR1 as DFQATT and CDR2 as SNEGSKA (reference sequence). The CDR3 sequence is CTVRAGVYNEQFF. The CDR3 DNA reads as TGCACCGTACGGGCGGGAGTCTACAATGAGCAGTTCTTC.

The V gene is TRBV19, the J gene TRBJ2-1; D gene ambiguous. The germline V gene encodes CDR1 LNHDA and CDR2 SQIVND (reference sequence). CDR3 length equals 15 residues. Trimming took 3 bases from V and 0 from J, leaving 9 bases between them. CDR3 residues: CASSIDFPSYNEQFF. The DNA of the CDR3 is TGTGCCAGTAGTATCGACTTCCCCTCCTACAATGAGCAGTTCTTC.

This clonotype was observed many times. This CDR3 is CASSLLAGGNTDTQYF. The CDR3 DNA reads as TGTGCCAGCAGCTTATTGGCGGGAGGGAACACAGATACGCAGTATTTT. V usage is TRBV7-2 and J usage is TRBJ2-3, with 9 bases identical to TRBD2. Trimming took 2 bases from V and 2 from J; bases not matched to a gene: 5. Germline V gene sequence: CDR1 SGHTA, CDR2 FQGNSA. The CDR3 is made up of 16 amino acids.

V is TRBV11-3 and J is TRBJ2-3; the match to TRBD2 covers 8 bases. Germline assignment: CDR1 SGHNT and CDR2 YENEEA. V shed 2 bases, J shed 1 base, and the junction held 2 bases outside the gene matches. This CDR3 spans 15 amino acids. DNA of the CDR3: TGTGCCAGCAGCTTACAAGCGGGGGGCACAGATACGCAGTATTTT. As protein: CASSLQAGGTDTQYF.

In this sample, this clonotype turned up a few times. V and J are TRBV10-1 and TRBJ2-1; TRBD2 matches 7 bases. The V gene's germline CDR1 is WNHNN and CDR2 SYGVQD (reference sequence). The V and J ends lost 8 bases and 8 bases, in that order; junction bases with no gene match: 12. The CDR3 is made up of 14 amino acids. CDR3 sequence: CASSSAGVWYEQFF. The CDR3 region has the DNA TGCGCCAGCTCCTCGGCGGGAGTATGGTATGAGCAGTTCTTC.

This clonotype has ten or more counts. The chain employs TRBV5-1 and TRBJ2-3, with D possibly matching TRBD2 (5 bases). V was cut by 2 bases and J by 6 bases, with 10 bases left in between. The CDR3 runs 13 residues. CDR1 is SGHRS and CDR2 is YFSETQ in the germline V gene. The CDR3 DNA reads as TGCGCCAGCAGCTTTTTCGCTAGCGATACGCAGTATTTT. As protein: CASSFFASDTQYF. Combining the CDR3 with reference TRBV5-1 and TRBJ2-3 gives the whole variable domain KAGVTQTPRYLIKTRGQQVTLSCSPISGHRSVSWYQQTPGQGLQFLFEYFSETQRNKGNFPGRFSGRQFSNSRSEMNVSTLELGDSALYLCASSFFASDTQYFGPGTRLTVL.

V and J are TRBV9 and TRBJ2-7, with a tentative D call TRBD1 (5 bases). The germline V and J ends were trimmed by 4 bases and 6 bases, with 11 bases remaining between them. CDR1 and CDR2 from the germline V gene are SGDLS and YYNGEE. CDR3 length: 12 amino acids. The CDR3 loop reads CASSSRTSEQYF. The DNA of the CDR3 is TGTGCCAGCAGCTCACGGACATCCGAGCAGTACTTC.